The rows below give T cell receptor beta chains drawn from one sample of a study of T cell changes during pregnancy in multiple sclerosis. Clones were sequenced by immunoSEQ multiplex PCR, and TCRdb holds only the in-frame ones, with some missing. The sample consists of 34,000 or so clones, 90% of them appearing once. This material consisted of CD8+ T cells from peripheral blood mononuclear cells, taken in the first trimester of pregnancy. The source is a female donor with multiple sclerosis, enrolled in a pregnancy study. Each CDR3 is given with its conserved first and last residue. A D gene is named only where the DNA matches it firmly. Rows give clone size only sometimes, using once, few, many, or a class for an expanded clone.

cdr3_aa | cdr3_nt | j_call | v_call | d_call | clone_size
CASSPRTGTVNTEAFF | TGTGCCAGCAGCCCCCGGACAGGGACAGTGAACACTGAAGCTTTCTTT | TRBJ1-1 | TRBV9 | TRBD1 | .
CASNEGLSYNEQFF | TGTGCCAGCAATGAGGGACTCTCCTACAATGAGCAGTTCTTC | TRBJ2-1 | TRBV2 | . | .
CSAGQGYEQYF | TGCAGTGCTGGGCAGGGTTACGAGCAGTACTTC | TRBJ2-7 | TRBV20-1 | . | .
CATSRALREQYF | TGTGCCACCAGCAGAGCCCTCCGCGAGCAGTACTTC | TRBJ2-7 | TRBV15 | . | .
CASSLGGHYGYTF | TGTGCCAGCAGTTTGGGGGGGCACTATGGCTACACCTTC | TRBJ1-2 | TRBV28 | . | .
CASSLVGVEQYF | TGTGCCAGCAGCTTAGTAGGGGTCGAGCAGTACTTC | TRBJ2-7 | TRBV7-2 | . | .
CASSVGTEAAEAFF | TGTGCCAGCAGCGTCGGGACAGAGGCGGCTGAAGCTTTCTTT | TRBJ1-1 | TRBV9 | TRBD1 | .
CASSVGQSYGYTF | TGTGCCAGCAGCGTAGGACAGTCCTATGGCTACACCTTC | TRBJ1-2 | TRBV5-6 | . | .
CASGAHGYTF | TGTGCCAGTGGGGCACATGGCTACACCTTC | TRBJ1-2 | TRBV19 | . | .
CASSQGEYLNTEAFF | TGCGCCAGCAGCCAAGGGGAGTACTTGAACACTGAAGCTTTCTTT | TRBJ1-1 | TRBV4-3 | . | .
CASSAQGHETQYF | TGTGCCAGCAGCGCCCAGGGTCACGAGACCCAGTACTTC | TRBJ2-5 | TRBV7-8 | . | .
CASREEGQGNTEAFF | TGTGCCAGCAGGGAGGAGGGACAGGGTAACACTGAAGCTTTCTTT | TRBJ1-1 | TRBV27 | TRBD1 | .
CASSLTPGSPGGYTF | TGTGCCAGCAGCTTAACTCCAGGGTCACCTGGGGGCTACACCTTC | TRBJ1-2 | TRBV7-3 | . | few
CASSRSGTGVYEQYF | TGTGCCAGCAGTCGTTCCGGGACAGGGGTCTACGAGCAGTACTTC | TRBJ2-7 | TRBV27 | TRBD1 | .
CASSLDWTYEQYF | TGTGCCAGCAGCTTAGACTGGACTTACGAGCAGTACTTC | TRBJ2-7 | TRBV11-1 | . | .
CASSQGLADSTDTQYF | TGCGCCAGCAGCCAAGGTCTAGCAGATAGCACAGATACGCAGTATTTT | TRBJ2-3 | TRBV4-3 | . | .
CASTATAPARDNEQFF | TGTGCCAGCACCGCTACTGCCCCCGCCAGGGACAATGAGCAGTTCTTC | TRBJ2-1 | TRBV28 | . | .
CASSKIRPEGTGELFF | TGTGCCAGCAGCAAGATTAGACCGGAGGGGACCGGGGAGCTGTTTTTT | TRBJ2-2 | TRBV11-2 | . | .
CASSLVQGQSEQYF | TGTGCCAGTAGTTTAGTACAGGGACAGAGCGAGCAGTACTTC | TRBJ2-7 | TRBV19 | TRBD1 | .
CASSLSFGRVGDTGELFF | TGTGCCAGCAGTTTATCGTTCGGGAGGGTCGGGGACACCGGGGAGCTGTTTTTT | TRBJ2-2 | TRBV27 | TRBD2 | .
CASSFRGNGNYEQYF | TGTGCCAGCAGTTTCAGGGGTAACGGGAACTACGAGCAGTACTTC | TRBJ2-7 | TRBV6-6 | . | .
CASSLVTSGSIYEQYF | TGTGCCAGCAGCTTAGTGACTAGCGGGAGTATCTACGAGCAGTACTTC | TRBJ2-7 | TRBV7-9 | TRBD2 | few
CASGATALYEQYF | TGTGCCAGCGGCGCGACAGCCCTCTACGAGCAGTACTTC | TRBJ2-7 | TRBV6-5 | . | few
CASSQVPIRDRAYNEQFF | TGCGCCAGCAGCCAAGTTCCGATCCGGGACAGGGCATACAATGAGCAGTTCTTC | TRBJ2-1 | TRBV4-3 | TRBD1 | once
CASTMDGGARADTQYF | TGTGCCAGCACTATGGATGGGGGGGCTCGAGCAGATACGCAGTATTTT | TRBJ2-3 | TRBV6-6 | . | .
CASSGPEYYPQREGGEFRYNEQFF | TGTGCCAGCAGTGGACCCGAATACTATCCCCAGCGGGAGGGCGGCGAGTTCCGCTACAATGAGCAGTTCTTC | TRBJ2-1 | TRBV2 | TRBD2 | .
CATQGAKNEQFF | TGTGCCACCCAGGGTGCAAAGAATGAGCAGTTCTTC | TRBJ2-1 | TRBV28 | . | .
CASSIQGTDTQYF | TGTGCCAGCAGTATTCAGGGCACAGATACGCAGTATTTT | TRBJ2-3 | TRBV7-9 | . | .
CASSHREKYGYTF | TGTGCCAGCAGTCACAGGGAAAAGTATGGCTACACCTTC | TRBJ1-2 | TRBV28 | . | .
CASSPGLGVSYEQYF | TGTGCCAGCAGCCCCGGACTAGGGGTCTCCTACGAGCAGTACTTC | TRBJ2-7 | TRBV6-6 | TRBD2 | .
CASSLGSEQYF | TGTGCCAGCAGTTTAGGTAGCGAGCAGTACTTC | TRBJ2-7 | TRBV27 | . | .
CASSFRGGPNSYEQYF | TGTGCCAGCAGTTTTCGGGGGGGGCCAAACTCCTACGAGCAGTACTTC | TRBJ2-7 | TRBV28 | TRBD2 | .
CASMGQGNQPQHF | TGTGCCAGCATGGGACAGGGGAATCAGCCCCAGCATTTT | TRBJ1-5 | TRBV2 | TRBD1 | few
CSVLGGTGTYETQYF | TGCAGCGTTTTAGGAGGGACAGGGACTTATGAGACCCAGTACTTC | TRBJ2-5 | TRBV29-1 | TRBD1 | .
CASSYGQGADEQYF | TGTGCCAGCAGTTACGGACAGGGGGCGGACGAGCAGTACTTC | TRBJ2-7 | TRBV27 | TRBD1 | medium-sized
CSVPGKYF | TGCAGCGTACCGGGAAAATATTTT | TRBJ2-3 | TRBV29-1 | . | .
CASSLGTSGSYEQYF | TGTGCCAGCAGCTTAGGGACTAGCGGGAGCTACGAGCAGTACTTC | TRBJ2-7 | TRBV7-9 | TRBD2 | .
CASSLVLGGRARETQYF | TGTGCCAGCAGCTTAGTGCTCGGCGGGAGGGCCCGGGAGACCCAGTACTTC | TRBJ2-5 | TRBV7-8 | TRBD2 | .
CASSSISGSTDTQYF | TGTGCCAGCAGCTCGATTAGCGGAAGCACAGATACGCAGTATTTT | TRBJ2-3 | TRBV7-3 | . | .
CASTNVLGRGYPEQYF | TGTGCCAGCACCAACGTACTTGGGAGGGGGTACCCCGAGCAGTACTTC | TRBJ2-7 | TRBV28 | . | .
CASRRTSGMLDTQYF | TGTGCCAGCAGACGCACTAGCGGGATGCTAGATACGCAGTATTTT | TRBJ2-3 | TRBV28 | TRBD2 | once
CASSQVTDRDNQPQHF | TGCGCCAGCAGCCAAGTAACGGACAGGGATAATCAGCCCCAGCATTTT | TRBJ1-5 | TRBV4-1 | TRBD1 | .